Sequencing of this T cell receptor (beta chain) was carried out in a study of neurological immune-mediated disorders. The germline V gene encodes CDR1 DFQATT and CDR2 SNEGSKA (reference sequence). This CDR3 contains 15 residues. The J segment lost 5 bases and the V segment lost 5 bases, leaving 11 bases of the junction unmatched. TCRdb analysed the 5' RACE reads with MiXCR anew, one entry per CDR3 protein. The table has approximately 37,000 distinct CDR3 sequences, 13% to 15% seen once; the top ten hold more than 20%. Unsorted libraries were generated from 2 million PBMCs held at -80 degrees C. There are a few counts of this clonotype.

Input material: PBMCs. The clonotype was recovered from a woman in her fifties or sixties with HTLV-1-associated myelopathy (HAM/TSP). The chain links TRBV20-1 to TRBJ2-5; 10 nucleotides match TRBD2. CDR3 residues: CSAAPSGGAAETQYF. In nucleotides, the CDR3 is TGCAGTGCTGCTCCCAGCGGGGGGGCCGCGGAGACCCAGTACTTC.